What follows is one T cell receptor beta chain and its context. Its antigen remains unknown. The repertoire was sequenced with immunoSEQ multiplex PCR; TCRdb's copy has only in-frame clones and lacks some. The top ten clones hold around 6% of a sample with 95,000 or so clones, approximately 86% of them seen once. The CDR3 has 14 amino acids. V lost 7 bases to trimming and J lost 0 bases; unmatched junction nucleotides: 4. The germline CDR1 and CDR2 sequences are LGHNT and FRNRAP. The sample is drawn from a study of identifying expanded T cells in peripheral blood. Whole-study findings and limits: About 1.2 clones differed between technical replicates, versus about 16 and 19 over time.

The chain joins TRBV12-5 to TRBJ2-3; 7 bases line up with TRBD1. This clonotype was sampled from a person between 18 and 75 years old in good health. The specimen was blood. The CDR3 nucleotides read TGTGCTAGTGAAAGGGGGCTAAGCACAGATACGCAGTATTTT. It codes for CASERGLSTDTQYF.